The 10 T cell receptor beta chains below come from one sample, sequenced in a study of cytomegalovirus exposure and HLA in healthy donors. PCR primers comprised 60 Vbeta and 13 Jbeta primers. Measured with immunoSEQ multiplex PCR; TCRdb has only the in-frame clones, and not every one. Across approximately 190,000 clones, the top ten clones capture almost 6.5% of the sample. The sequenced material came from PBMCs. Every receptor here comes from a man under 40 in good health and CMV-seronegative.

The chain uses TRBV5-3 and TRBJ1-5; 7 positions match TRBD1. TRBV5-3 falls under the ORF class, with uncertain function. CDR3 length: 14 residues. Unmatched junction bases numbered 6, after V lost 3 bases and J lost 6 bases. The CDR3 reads CARSCHRGGQPQHF. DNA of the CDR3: TGTGCCAGAAGCTGCCACAGGGGTGGTCAGCCCCAGCATTTT.

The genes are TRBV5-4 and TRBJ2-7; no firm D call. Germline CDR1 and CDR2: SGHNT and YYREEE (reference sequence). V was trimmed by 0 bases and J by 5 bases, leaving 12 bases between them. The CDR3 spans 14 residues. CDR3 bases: TGTGCCAGCAGCTTGGCACTCCTCCCCAACGAGCAGTACTTC. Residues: CASSLALLPNEQYF.

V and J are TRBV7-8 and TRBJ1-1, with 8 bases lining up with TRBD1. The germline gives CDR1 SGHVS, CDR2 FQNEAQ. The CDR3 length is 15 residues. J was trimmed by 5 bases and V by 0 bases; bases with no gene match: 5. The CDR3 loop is CASSLAGRGRTEAFF. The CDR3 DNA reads TGTGCCAGCAGCTTAGCAGGCAGGGGGCGTACTGAAGCTTTCTTT.

Here the CDR3 reads CASGIGQGSSPLHF. The DNA of the CDR3 is TGTGCCAGCGGAATCGGACAGGGGAGTTCACCCCTCCACTTT. This sequence joins TRBV2 and TRBJ1-6; TRBD1 matches at 9 bases. Germline V gene lookup returns CDR1 SNHLY and CDR2 FYNNEI. CDR3 length equals 14 residues. J gave up 9 bases and V 8 bases, and 8 bases lay outside the gene matches.

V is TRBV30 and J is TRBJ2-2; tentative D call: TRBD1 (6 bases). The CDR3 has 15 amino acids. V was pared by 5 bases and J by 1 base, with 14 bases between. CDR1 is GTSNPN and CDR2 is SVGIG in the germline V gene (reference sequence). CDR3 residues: CAWAALTGNTGELFF. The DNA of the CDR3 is TGTGCCTGGGCTGCCTTGACAGGGAACACCGGGGAGCTGTTTTTT.

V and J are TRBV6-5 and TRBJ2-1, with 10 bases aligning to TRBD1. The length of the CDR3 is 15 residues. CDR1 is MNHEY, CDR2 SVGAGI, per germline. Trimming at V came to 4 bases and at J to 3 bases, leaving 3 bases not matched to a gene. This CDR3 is CASSSRTGGYNEQFF. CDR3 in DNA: TGTGCCAGCAGTTCGCGGACAGGGGGCTACAATGAGCAGTTCTTC.

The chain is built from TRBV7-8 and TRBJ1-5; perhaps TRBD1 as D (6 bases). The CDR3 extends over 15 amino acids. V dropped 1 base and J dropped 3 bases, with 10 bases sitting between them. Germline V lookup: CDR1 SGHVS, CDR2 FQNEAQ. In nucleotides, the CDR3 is TGTGCCAGCAGCTTAGAGGGGGGGGTCAATCAGCCCCAGCATTTT. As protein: CASSLEGGVNQPQHF. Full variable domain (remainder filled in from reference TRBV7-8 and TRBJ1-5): GAGVSQSPRYKVAKRGQDVALRCDPISGHVSLFWYQQALGQGPEFLTYFQNEAQLDKSGLPSDRFFAERPEGSVSTLKIQRTQQEDSAVYLCASSLEGGVNQPQHFGDGTRLSIL.

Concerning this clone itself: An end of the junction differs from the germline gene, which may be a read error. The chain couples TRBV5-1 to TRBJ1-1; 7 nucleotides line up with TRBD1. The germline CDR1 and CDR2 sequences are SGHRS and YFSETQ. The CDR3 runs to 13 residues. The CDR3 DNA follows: TGCGCCAGCAGCTTGGGGGACGAGGGGGCTCAGATTTTT. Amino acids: CASSLGDEGAQIF.

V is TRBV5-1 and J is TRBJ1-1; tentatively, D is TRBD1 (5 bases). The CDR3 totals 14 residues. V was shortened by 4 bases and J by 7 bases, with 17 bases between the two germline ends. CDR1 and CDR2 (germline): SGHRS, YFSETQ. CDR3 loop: CASSPQGGANEAFF. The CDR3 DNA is TGCGCCAGCAGCCCCCAAGGCGGGGCGAATGAAGCTTTCTTT.

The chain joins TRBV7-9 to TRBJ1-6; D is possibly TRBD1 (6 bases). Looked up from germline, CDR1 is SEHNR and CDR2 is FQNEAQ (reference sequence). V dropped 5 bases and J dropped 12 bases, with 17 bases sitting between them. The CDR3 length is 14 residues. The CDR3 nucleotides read TGTGCCAGCAGCCGGGGACAAGGGGATAGACCCCTCCACTTT. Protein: CASSRGQGDRPLHF.